What follows describes a single TCR beta chain. One entry per CDR3 protein, called by TCRdb with MiXCR from the PCR reads. The sample gives 4,000 or so distinct CDR3 sequences, 64% of which show up once; roughly 19% is in the top ten. There are 13 residues in the CDR3. The patients had localized lung adenocarcinoma, a non-small cell subtype. These data come from a study of CD4 and CD8 cells across lung adenocarcinoma regions. This clonotype was obtained from a male donor with lung adenocarcinoma. The CD4 and CD8 labels of this study may be unreliable. The chain recombines TRBV12-3 or TRBV12-4 with TRBJ2-5; TRBD2 aligns across 8 bases. The J call may not be correct, given that the DNA end is closer to TRBJ2-7. Sequencing was carried out using CD4+ T cells from the margin of a lung tumor. CDR3 sequence reads: CASSLVRGGEQYF. The CDR3 bases are TGTGCCAGCAGTTTAGTCCGGGGGGGCGAGCAGTACTTC.